This T cell receptor (beta chain) is from a study of identical twins (dated by TCRdb to about 2016). Context from the whole study: The study deep-sequenced TCR alpha and beta repertoires from monozygotic twins, unrelated adults of various ages and cord blood to test whether fetal clonotypes persist. Replicate twin experiments were performed at different times using different library preparation protocols to rule out contamination.

Study-level results and caveats: Abundant cord blood beta clonotypes had fewer insertions, young adult naive repertoires showed a similar but weaker trend, and memory repertoires showed no such trend. In beta out-of-frame sequences, excess twin sharing was weaker, because having fewer shared sequences lowered the signal-to-noise ratio. Compared with coincidental sharing between unrelated individuals, out-of-frame TCR alpha sequences shared between twins showed an excess of sequences with low generation probability. Invariant T cells such as MAIT and iNKT could partly confound zero-insertion analyses, although diverse VJ usage argued against such confounding for most clonotypes. Recombination models systematically underestimated out-of-frame TCR alpha sharing in monozygotic twins but agreed with sharing between unrelated individuals. Conclusions relied on cross-sectional statistical analysis, since the same donors could not be followed over many years.

The library was built by means of 5' RACE. Data came from an Illumina HiSeq 2000. Template switching added a universal primer binding site, and the final cDNA carried a unique molecular identifier that allowed TCR cDNA molecules to be counted accurately. Specific primers in the conserved constant-segment region were used to synthesize first-strand cDNA for TCR alpha and beta chains. To control for contamination, every cDNA library was double barcoded, receiving both a SMART-Mk sample barcode and Illumina barcodes. TruSeq adapter sequences and Illumina sample barcodes were added in two successive PCR steps. Sequencing of the TCR alpha and beta cDNA libraries was done on the Illumina HiSeq platform using custom primers. Per the original workflow: Unique molecular identifiers were extracted from raw reads with MiGEC, and CDR3 positions were determined with MiXCR. Recombination models were inferred per individual with the repgenHMM and IGoR tools using an EM algorithm. The analysis of shared clonotypes was done with the tcR package in R, with sharing normalized by the product of cloneset sizes. Out-of-frame nonproductive sequences were analyzed to study raw recombination free of thymic and clonal selection effects. The public reads were run again by TCRdb, first through fastp at Q25 and then through MiXCR, and only productive beta chains were kept. CDR3 protein sequences are deduplicated, and each keeps its most common genes and DNA. TCRdb, rather than the study authors, made the V and J calls. This sample comprises nearly 250,000 distinct CDR3 sequences, 7% of them detected only once. About 3.6% of the sample is held by the ten biggest clonotypes.

Spanning cysteine to phenylalanine, the CDR3 consists of 19 amino acids. Kept here is only the CDR3 DNA, which spans 57 bases and is read in frame from base 1. CDR1 SGHRS and CDR2 YFSETQ were looked up in the germline V gene. V has 0 bases trimmed and J has 0 bases trimmed; junction bases matching no gene number 5. Only healthy Caucasian donors were included. Three pairs of female monozygotic twins, all aged 18 to 29 years, were included in the twin cohort. Using Miltenyi CD45RO+ enrichment and human naive T-cell isolation kits, memory (CD45RO+) and naive T cells were isolated from PBMC. In this sample, this clonotype turned up a few times. It lacks a known antigen. No quality values exist for individual bases; no much larger clone is one base distant. The sample was also reused in another study, on yellow fever vaccine responses in identical twins. Drawing on the second study: The authors reported that the T cell response to vaccination in identical twins appeared partly convergent and partly personalized. In identical twins, the study followed T cell clones that responded to the vaccine with precision.

The clonotype comes from a woman between 18 and 29 years old in good health. The source material was memory (CD45RO+) T cells sorted from blood. The sample's cell subset or site label, decoded: CD45RO+ enriched T cells. Recombination joined TRBV5-1 with TRBJ2-3; 15 central nucleotides agree with TRBD2. The sequence in DNA is TGCGCCAGCAGCTTGGAGGGACTAGCGGGAGGTTCTAGCACAGATACGCAGTATTTT. It encodes CASSLEGLAGGSSTDTQYF.